These 14 T cell receptor beta chains originate from one sample sequenced in a study of blood T cell repertoires in COVID-19. Assay: immunoSEQ multiplex PCR; the TCRdb copy retains only in-frame clones and omits some. The data contain 230,000 or so clones, less than 90% of them singletons. The sample consisted of PBMCs or T cells enriched from blood (not recorded which). These receptors were collected from a young woman who had recovered from COVID-19.

Concerning this clone itself: Distinct nucleotide sequences in the sample also encode this CDR3. The chain employs TRBV5-1 and TRBJ1-2; D is uncertain. The CDR3 loop spans 14 amino acids. Germline CDR1 is SGHRS and CDR2 is YFSETQ. Trimming took 2 bases from V and 0 from J, leaving 8 bases between them. The CDR3 here is CASSFGGTNYGYTF. In nucleotides, the CDR3 is TGCGCCAGCAGCTTTGGAGGTACTAACTATGGCTACACCTTC.

This chain links TRBV9 with TRBJ2-7, with 7 bases matching TRBD1. CDR3 size: 13 residues. Looked up from germline, CDR1 is SGDLS and CDR2 is YYNGEE. V lost 3 bases to trimming and J lost 5 bases; unmatched junction nucleotides: 5. CDR3 bases: TGTGCCAGCAGCGGGGGGACAGTCGACGAGCAGTACTTC. Translating it yields CASSGGTVDEQYF.

The chain combines TRBV27 with TRBJ1-6; D is ambiguous. This CDR3 is 13 amino acids long. V lost 8 bases and J 7 bases, leaving 12 bases between the germline ends. Germline V gene sequence: CDR1 MNHEY, CDR2 SMNVEV (reference sequence). The CDR3 nucleotides are TGTGCCAGCTGTCGAGCGTCGAATTCACCCCTCCACTTT. Translating it yields CASCRASNSPLHF.

The gene calls are TRBV3-1 (or the pseudogene TRBV3-2) and TRBJ2-1, with 10 bases aligning to TRBD2. V shed 2 bases and J 6 bases; nucleotides not matched to a gene: 10. This CDR3 has 17 amino acids. Germline lookup yields CDR1 LGHDT and CDR2 YNNKEL (reference sequence). CDR3 nucleotide sequence: TGTGCCAGCAGCCAAAGGAGCGGGGGGGCCCTTTTCAATGAGCAGTTCTTC. Protein sequence: CASSQRSGGALFNEQFF.

The J gene is TRBJ1-1, the V gene TRBV5-6; 7 bases are shared with TRBD1. Germline V gene sequence: CDR1 SGHDT, CDR2 YYEEEE. The CDR3 sequence is 16 residues long. Unmatched junction bases numbered 9, after V lost 1 base and J lost 3 bases. For the CDR3, the DNA is TGTGCCAGCAGCTTGACGACAGGGAACCCTGACACTGAAGCTTTCTTT. Residues: CASSLTTGNPDTEAFF.

This chain joins TRBV3-1 (or the pseudogene TRBV3-2) and TRBJ1-2, with D unresolved. The ends were cut back, 4 bases at V and 5 bases at J, with 11 bases in the middle. Looked up from germline, CDR1 is LGHDT and CDR2 is YNNKEL (reference sequence). CDR3 size: 13 residues. CDR3 protein: CASSLFPSYGYTF. CDR3 sequence (DNA): TGTGCCAGCAGCCTATTCCCGTCTTATGGCTACACCTTC.

The genes are TRBV19 and TRBJ1-3; 8 bases match TRBD1. The CDR3 sequence is 14 residues long. The V gene end was trimmed by 5 bases and the J gene end by 4 bases; junction bases not matched to a gene: 4. Germline lookup yields CDR1 LNHDA and CDR2 SQIVND (reference sequence). CDR3: CASSLQGGGNTIYF. The DNA of the CDR3 is TGTGCCAGTAGTCTACAGGGGGGCGGAAACACCATATATTTT. The whole variable domain, filled in from reference TRBV19 and TRBJ1-3, reads DGGITQSPKYLFRKEGQNVTLSCEQNLNHDAMYWYRQDPGQGLRLIYYSQIVNDFQKGDIAEGYSVSREKKESFPLTVTSAQKNPTAFYLCASSLQGGGNTIYFGEGSWLTVV.

The V and J genes are TRBV10-3 and TRBJ1-6, with TRBD1 identical over 10 bases. There are 14 residues in the CDR3. Germline V gene data show CDR1 as ENHRY and CDR2 as SYGVKD. V shed 3 bases, J shed 10 bases, and the junction held 3 bases outside the gene matches. CDR3 sequence reads: CAISDGQGESPLHF. In DNA, the CDR3 is TGTGCCATCAGTGACGGACAGGGGGAATCACCCCTCCACTTT.

Only one count was recorded for this clone. This sequence joins TRBV6-5 and TRBJ1-1; possible D gene TRBD1, 6 bases. From germline, CDR1 is MNHEY and CDR2 SVGAGI. Trimming took off 6 bases at V and 5 bases at J, with 13 bases between the two ends. The length of the CDR3 is 13 residues. CDR3 bases: TGTGCCAGCAGCAGGGGTTTGAGTACTGAAGCTTTCTTT. This sequence encodes CASSRGLSTEAFF.

The rearrangement links TRBV5-5 to TRBJ2-1; D gene unclear. CDR1 is SGHKS and CDR2 is YYEKEE in the germline V gene (reference sequence). This CDR3 spans 14 amino acids. The germline V and J ends were trimmed by 1 base and 7 bases, with 12 bases remaining between them. The CDR3 coding sequence is TGTGCCAGCAGCTTGTCCCCCTATCGTAATGAGCAGTTCTTC. It codes for CASSLSPYRNEQFF.

The chain joins TRBV5-4 to TRBJ1-2; 8 nucleotides align to TRBD1. Germline V gene sequence: CDR1 SGHNT, CDR2 YYREEE (reference sequence). This CDR3 is 14 amino acids long. The V and J ends lost 3 bases and 5 bases, in that order; junction bases with no gene match: 6. The CDR3 DNA sequence: TGTGCCAGCAGCTCCCAGACAGGGGTGTATGGCTACACCTTC. Translation: CASSSQTGVYGYTF.

This chain joins TRBV6-4 and TRBJ1-4; possibly TRBD1 for D (5 bases). Germline V lookup: CDR1 MRHNA, CDR2 SNTAGT. Trimming shortened V by 0 bases and J by 4 bases, and 18 bases separated the two germline ends. This CDR3 is built from 18 residues. The CDR3 coding sequence is TGTGCCAGCAGTGACTCACAGGCCAAACACCAATATAATGAAAAACTGTTTTTT. As protein: CASSDSQAKHQYNEKLFF.

The V call is TRBV4-1, the J call TRBJ1-5; D may be TRBD1 (5 bases). Trimming removed 0 bases from V and 5 bases from J, with 17 bases in between. The CDR3 spans 17 residues. Germline assignment: CDR1 MGHRA and CDR2 YSYEKL. In DNA form, the CDR3 reads TGCGCCAGCAGCCAAGATTGGGGCCAAGGGCCCTATCAGCCCCAGCATTTT. Protein: CASSQDWGQGPYQPQHF.

This chain joins TRBV12-5 and TRBJ2-7; 10 bases are shared with TRBD1. CDR1 and CDR2 (germline): LGHNT, FRNRAP. The CDR3 spans 17 residues. Trimming at V came to 0 bases and at J to 7 bases, leaving 12 bases not matched to a gene. CDR3 nucleotides: TGTGCTAGTGGTTTGGTTTGTGGGAGGGACAGGGGAAAGGAGCAGTACTTC. Translated: CASGLVCGRDRGKEQYF.